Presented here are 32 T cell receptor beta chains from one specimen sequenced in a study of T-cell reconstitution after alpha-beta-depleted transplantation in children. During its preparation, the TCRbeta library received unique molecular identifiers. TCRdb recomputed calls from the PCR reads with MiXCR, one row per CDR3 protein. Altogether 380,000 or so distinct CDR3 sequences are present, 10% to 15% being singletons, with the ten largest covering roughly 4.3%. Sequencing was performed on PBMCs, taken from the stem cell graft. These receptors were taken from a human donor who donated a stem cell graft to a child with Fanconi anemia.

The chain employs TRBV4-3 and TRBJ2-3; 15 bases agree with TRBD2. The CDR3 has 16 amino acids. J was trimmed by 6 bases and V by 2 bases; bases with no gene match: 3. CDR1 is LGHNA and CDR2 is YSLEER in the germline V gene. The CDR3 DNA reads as TGCGCCAGCAGCCAATGGACTAGCGGGGGGGTGGATACGCAGTATTTT. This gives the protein CASSQWTSGGVDTQYF.

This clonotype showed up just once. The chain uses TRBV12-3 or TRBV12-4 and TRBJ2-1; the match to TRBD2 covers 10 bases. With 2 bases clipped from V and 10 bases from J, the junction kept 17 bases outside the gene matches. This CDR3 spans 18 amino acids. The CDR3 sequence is CASSLSSISSGRRVEQFF. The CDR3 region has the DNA TGTGCCAGCAGTTTAAGCTCTATAAGTAGCGGGAGGAGGGTCGAGCAGTTCTTC.

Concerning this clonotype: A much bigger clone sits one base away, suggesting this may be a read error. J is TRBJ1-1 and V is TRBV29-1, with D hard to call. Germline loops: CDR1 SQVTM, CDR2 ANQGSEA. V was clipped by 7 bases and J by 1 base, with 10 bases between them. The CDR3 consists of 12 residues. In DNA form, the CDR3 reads TGCAGCGCTGTAACTGGGAACACTGAAGCTTTCTTT. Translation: CSAVTGNTEAFF. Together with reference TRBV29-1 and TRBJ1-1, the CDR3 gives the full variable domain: SAVISQKPSRDICQRGTSLTIQCQVDSQVTMMFWYRQQPGQSLTLIATANQGSEATYESGFVIDKFPISRPNLTFSTLTVSNMSPEDSSIYLCSAVTGNTEAFFGQGTRLTVV.

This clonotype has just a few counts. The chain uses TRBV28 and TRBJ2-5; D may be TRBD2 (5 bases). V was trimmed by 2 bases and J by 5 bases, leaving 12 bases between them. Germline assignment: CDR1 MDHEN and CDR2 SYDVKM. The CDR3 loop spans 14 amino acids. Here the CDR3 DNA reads TGTGCCAGCAGTTTACGAGGGTATGCGGAGACCCAGTACTTC. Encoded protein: CASSLRGYAETQYF.

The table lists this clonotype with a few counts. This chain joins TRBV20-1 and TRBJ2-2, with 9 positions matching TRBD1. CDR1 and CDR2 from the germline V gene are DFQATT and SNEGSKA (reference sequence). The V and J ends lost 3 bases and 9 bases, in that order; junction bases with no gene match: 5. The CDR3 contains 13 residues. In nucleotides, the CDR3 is TGCAGTGCTAGGATTACAGGGGGCCGGGAGCTGTTTTTT. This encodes CSARITGGRELFF.

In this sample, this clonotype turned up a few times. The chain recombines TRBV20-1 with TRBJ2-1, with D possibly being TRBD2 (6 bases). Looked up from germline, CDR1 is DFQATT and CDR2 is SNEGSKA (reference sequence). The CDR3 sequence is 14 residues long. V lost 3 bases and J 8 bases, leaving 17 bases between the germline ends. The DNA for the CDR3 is TGCAGTGCTAGTATTGGGACTGCCGACCATGAGCAGTTCTTC. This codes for CSASIGTADHEQFF.

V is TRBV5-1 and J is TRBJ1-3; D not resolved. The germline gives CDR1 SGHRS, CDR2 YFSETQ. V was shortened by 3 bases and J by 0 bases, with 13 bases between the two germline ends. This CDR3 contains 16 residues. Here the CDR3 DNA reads TGCGCCAGCAGCTGGGAGGACTCCTACTCTGGAAACACCATATATTTT. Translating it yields CASSWEDSYSGNTIYF.

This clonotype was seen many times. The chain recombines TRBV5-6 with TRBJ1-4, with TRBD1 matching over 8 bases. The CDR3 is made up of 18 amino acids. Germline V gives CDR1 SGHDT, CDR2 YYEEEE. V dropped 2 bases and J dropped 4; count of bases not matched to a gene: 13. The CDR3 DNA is TGTGCCAGCAGCTTATACGGACAGGGTTTTTCCCTTAATGAAAAACTGTTTTTT. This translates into CASSLYGQGFSLNEKLFF.

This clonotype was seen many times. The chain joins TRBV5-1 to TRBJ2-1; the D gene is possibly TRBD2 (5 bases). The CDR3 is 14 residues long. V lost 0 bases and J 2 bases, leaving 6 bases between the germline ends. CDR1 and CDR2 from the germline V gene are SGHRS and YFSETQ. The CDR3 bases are TGCGCCAGCAGCTTGGGACTACCCTACAATGAGCAGTTCTTC. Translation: CASSLGLPYNEQFF.

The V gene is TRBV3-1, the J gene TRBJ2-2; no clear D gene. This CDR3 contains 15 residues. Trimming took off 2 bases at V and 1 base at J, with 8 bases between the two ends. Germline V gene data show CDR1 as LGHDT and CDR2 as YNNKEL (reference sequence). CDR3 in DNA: TGTGCCAGCAGCCAAATTCGAGGGAACACCGGGGAGCTGTTTTTT. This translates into CASSQIRGNTGELFF.

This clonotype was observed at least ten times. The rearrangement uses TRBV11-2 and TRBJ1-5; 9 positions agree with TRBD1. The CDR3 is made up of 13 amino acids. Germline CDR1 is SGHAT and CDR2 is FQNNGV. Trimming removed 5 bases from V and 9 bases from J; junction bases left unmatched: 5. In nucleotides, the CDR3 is TGTGCCAGCAGCCCGGGACAGGGACGGCCCCAGCATTTT. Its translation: CASSPGQGRPQHF.

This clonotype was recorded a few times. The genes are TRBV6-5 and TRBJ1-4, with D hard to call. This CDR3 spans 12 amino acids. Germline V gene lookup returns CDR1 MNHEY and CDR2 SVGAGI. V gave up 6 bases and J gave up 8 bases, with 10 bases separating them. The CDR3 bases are TGTGCCAGCAGGGCCGCCGGGGAAAAACTGTTTTTT. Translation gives CASRAAGEKLFF.

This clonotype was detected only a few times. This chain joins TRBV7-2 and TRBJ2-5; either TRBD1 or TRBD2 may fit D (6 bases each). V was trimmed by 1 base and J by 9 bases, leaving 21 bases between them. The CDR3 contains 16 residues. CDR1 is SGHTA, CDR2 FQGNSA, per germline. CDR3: CASSLDVGAAAGSQYF. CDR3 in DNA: TGTGCCAGCAGCTTAGATGTGGGGGCAGCCGCGGGGTCCCAGTACTTC.

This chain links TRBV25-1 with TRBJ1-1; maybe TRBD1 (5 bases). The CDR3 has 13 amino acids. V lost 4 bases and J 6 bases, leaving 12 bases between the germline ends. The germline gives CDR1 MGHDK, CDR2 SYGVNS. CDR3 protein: CASSGSRGAEAFF. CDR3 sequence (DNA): TGTGCCAGCAGTGGTTCGAGAGGGGCTGAAGCTTTCTTT.

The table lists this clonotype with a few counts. The CDR3 DNA reads TGTGCCAGCAGCCCACGGAGTGCTCTATACAATGAGCAGTTCTTC. This encodes CASSPRSALYNEQFF. V and J are TRBV14 and TRBJ2-1; D gene unclear. The CDR3 loop spans 15 amino acids. Deletions cut 4 bases from V and 4 bases from J, with 14 bases between. Per germline, CDR1 SGHDN and CDR2 FVKESK.

This CDR3 reads CASSPGPPVHNYGYTF. In DNA, the CDR3 is TGTGCCAGCAGCCCAGGCCCCCCAGTGCACAACTATGGCTACACCTTC. The rearrangement uses TRBV28 and TRBJ1-2; D ambiguous. Deletions cut 6 bases from V and 2 bases from J, with 19 bases between. The CDR3 sequence is 16 residues long. Germline V lookup: CDR1 MDHEN, CDR2 SYDVKM.

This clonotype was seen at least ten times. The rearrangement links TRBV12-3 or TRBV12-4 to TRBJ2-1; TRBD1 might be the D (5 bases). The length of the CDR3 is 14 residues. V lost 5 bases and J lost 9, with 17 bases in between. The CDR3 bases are TGTGCCAGCAGTCCCCTCTGGGGAAGGGGTGAGCAGTTCTTC. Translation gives CASSPLWGRGEQFF.

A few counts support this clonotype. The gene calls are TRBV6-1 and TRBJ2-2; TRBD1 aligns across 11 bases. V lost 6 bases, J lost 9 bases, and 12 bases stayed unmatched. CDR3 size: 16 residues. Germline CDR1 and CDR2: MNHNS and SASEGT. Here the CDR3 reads CASRPGQGAGDWELFF. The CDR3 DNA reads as TGTGCCAGCAGACCAGGACAGGGGGCCGGGGATTGGGAGCTGTTTTTT.

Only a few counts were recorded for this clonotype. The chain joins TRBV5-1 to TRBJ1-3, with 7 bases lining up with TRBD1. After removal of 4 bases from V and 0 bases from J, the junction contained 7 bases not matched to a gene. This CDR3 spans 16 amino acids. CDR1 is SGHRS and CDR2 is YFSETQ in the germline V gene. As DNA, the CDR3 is TGCGCCAGCAGCGGTGGACAGGAGAGCTCTGGAAACACCATATATTTT. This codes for CASSGGQESSGNTIYF.

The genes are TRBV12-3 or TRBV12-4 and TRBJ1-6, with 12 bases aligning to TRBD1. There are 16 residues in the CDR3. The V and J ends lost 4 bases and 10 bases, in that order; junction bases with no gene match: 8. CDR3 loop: CASSWDTGTGGSPLHF. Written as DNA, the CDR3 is TGTGCCAGCAGTTGGGATACCGGGACAGGGGGCTCACCCCTCCACTTT.

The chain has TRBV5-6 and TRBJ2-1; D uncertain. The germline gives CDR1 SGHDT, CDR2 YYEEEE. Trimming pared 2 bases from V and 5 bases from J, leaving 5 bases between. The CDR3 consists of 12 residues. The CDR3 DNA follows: TGTGCCAGCAGCTTAAAAGACAATGAGCAGTTCTTC. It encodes CASSLKDNEQFF. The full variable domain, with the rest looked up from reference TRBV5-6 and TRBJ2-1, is DAGVTQSPTHLIKTRGQQVTLRCSPKSGHDTVSWYQQALGQGPQFIFQYYEEEERQRGNFPDRFSGHQFPNYSSELNVNALLLGDSALYLCASSLKDNEQFFGPGTRLTVL.

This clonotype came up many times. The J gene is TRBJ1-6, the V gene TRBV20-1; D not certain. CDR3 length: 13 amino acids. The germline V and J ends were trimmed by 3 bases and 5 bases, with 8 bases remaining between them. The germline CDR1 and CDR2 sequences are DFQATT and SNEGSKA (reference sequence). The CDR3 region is CSARALDNSPLHF. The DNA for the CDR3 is TGCAGTGCTAGGGCCCTAGATAATTCACCCCTCCACTTT.

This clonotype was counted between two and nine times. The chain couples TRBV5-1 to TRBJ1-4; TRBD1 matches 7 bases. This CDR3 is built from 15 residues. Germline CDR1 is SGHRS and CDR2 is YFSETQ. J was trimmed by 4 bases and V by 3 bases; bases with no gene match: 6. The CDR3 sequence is CASSSGQDHNEKLFF. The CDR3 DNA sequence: TGCGCCAGCAGCTCCGGACAGGACCATAATGAAAAACTGTTTTTT.

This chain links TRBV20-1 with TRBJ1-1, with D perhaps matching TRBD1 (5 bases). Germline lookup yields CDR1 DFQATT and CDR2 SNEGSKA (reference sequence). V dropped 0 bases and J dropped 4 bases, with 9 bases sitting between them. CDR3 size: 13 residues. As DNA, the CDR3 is TGCAGTGCTAGAGATGTCGGGGGCACTGAAGCTTTCTTT. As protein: CSARDVGGTEAFF.

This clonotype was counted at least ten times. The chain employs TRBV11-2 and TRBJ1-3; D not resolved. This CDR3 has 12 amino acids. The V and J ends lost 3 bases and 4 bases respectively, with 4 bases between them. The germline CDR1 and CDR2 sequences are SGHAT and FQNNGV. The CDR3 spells CASSLGGNTIYF. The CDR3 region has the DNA TGTGCCAGCAGCTTGGGGGGAAACACCATATATTTT.

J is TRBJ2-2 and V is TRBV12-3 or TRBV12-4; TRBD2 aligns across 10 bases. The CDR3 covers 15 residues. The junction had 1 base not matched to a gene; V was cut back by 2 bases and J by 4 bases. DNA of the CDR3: TGTGCCAGCAGTTTAAGCGGGGGGGCCACCGGGGAGCTGTTTTTT. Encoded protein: CASSLSGGATGELFF.

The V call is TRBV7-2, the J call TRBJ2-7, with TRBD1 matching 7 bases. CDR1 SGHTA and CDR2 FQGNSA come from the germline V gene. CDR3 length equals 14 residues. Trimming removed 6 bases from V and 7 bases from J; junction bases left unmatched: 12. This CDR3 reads CASRRDRSSGEQYF. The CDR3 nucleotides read TGTGCCAGCAGACGGGACAGATCGAGTGGGGAGCAGTACTTC.

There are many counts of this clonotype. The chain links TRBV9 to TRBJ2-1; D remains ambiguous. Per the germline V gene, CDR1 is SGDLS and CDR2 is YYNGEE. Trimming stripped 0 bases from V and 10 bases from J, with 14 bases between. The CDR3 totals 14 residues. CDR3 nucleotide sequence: TGTGCCAGCAGCGTAGGCGTCTTTAAATCGGAGCAGTTCTTC. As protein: CASSVGVFKSEQFF.

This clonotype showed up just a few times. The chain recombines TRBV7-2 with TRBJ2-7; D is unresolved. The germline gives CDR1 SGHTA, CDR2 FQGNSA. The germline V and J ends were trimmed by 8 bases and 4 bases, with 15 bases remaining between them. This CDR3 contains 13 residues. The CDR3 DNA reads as TGTGCCAGCGCCAGGAGTTGGCCTTACGAGCAGTACTTC. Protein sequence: CASARSWPYEQYF.

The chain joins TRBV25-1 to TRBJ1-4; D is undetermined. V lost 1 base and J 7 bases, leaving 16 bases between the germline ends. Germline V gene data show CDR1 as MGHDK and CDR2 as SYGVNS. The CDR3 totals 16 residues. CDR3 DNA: TGTGCCAGCAGTGAATCCCGAGGCAATCTGGGTGAAAAACTGTTTTTT. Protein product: CASSESRGNLGEKLFF.

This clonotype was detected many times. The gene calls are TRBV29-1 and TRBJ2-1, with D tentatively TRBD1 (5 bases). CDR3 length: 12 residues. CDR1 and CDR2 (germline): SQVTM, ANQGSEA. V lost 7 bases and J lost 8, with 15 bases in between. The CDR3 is CSGGRRGDEQFF. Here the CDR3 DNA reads TGCAGCGGGGGAAGAAGGGGTGATGAGCAGTTCTTC.

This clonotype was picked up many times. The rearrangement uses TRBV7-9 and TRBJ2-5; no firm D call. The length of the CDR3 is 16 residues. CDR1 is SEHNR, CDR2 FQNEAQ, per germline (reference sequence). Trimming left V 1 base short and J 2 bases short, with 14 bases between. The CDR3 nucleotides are TGTGCCAGCAGCTTAGTAATTTCGGCGGAACAAGAGACCCAGTACTTC. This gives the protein CASSLVISAEQETQYF.